This record covers a single T cell receptor (beta chain). The specificity of this receptor is unknown. The record has no base qualities; no much larger clone is one base away. The data derive from a study of shared clonotypes between healthy human individuals (dated by TCRdb to about 2020). Context from the whole study: The cohort comprised a couple of women and three men aged 18 to 49 years. For each donor, CD4 naive and CD4 memory were each run on three plates, CD8 naive on two plates, and CD8 memory on one plate. Blood TCR repertoires of about five healthy adults were deeply sequenced to estimate repertoire size and the extent of clonotype sharing between individuals. Libraries were prepared and TCR repertoires were sequenced by different laboratories using diverse techniques, in order to increase sequencing depth and limit assay-specific biases. Per donor, leukapheresis produced somewhere between about 0.85 and 9.5 billion PBMCs.

Results and caveats for the whole study, not just this receptor: Estimated clonotype richness was generally larger for naive than for memory subsets. Approximately 5% of naive CD4, 3.5% of naive CD8, 2.3% of memory CD4, and 0.4% of memory CD8 clonotypes were shared across several donors. Rarefaction of sorted-subset datasets indicated incomplete sequencing despite the large sequencing depth. Compared with non-shared clonotypes, the clonotypes found in all four sorted-subset donors had higher generation probabilities. Pairwise subsampling indicated that sequencing depth was expected to affect the degree of clonotype sharing among donors. The small number of donors limited the genetic and exposure-history diversity represented. Sampling was limited to blood, and TCR repertoires in tissue likely differ from TCR repertoires in blood.

Using the deep immunoSEQ assay, TCR CDR3 regions were amplified from genomic DNA by multiplex PCR. For each cell subset, the extracted genomic DNA was distributed evenly across all wells of several immunoSEQ 96-well plates, and each plate served as one replicate. For sorted subsets, 200 to 250 ng of genomic DNA, equivalent to tens of thousands of T cell genomes, went into each replicate PCR. The purified libraries were quantified using a Qubit 3.0 fluorometer, sized with a Bioanalyzer 2100, and then quantified again using the KAPA Library Quantification kit. Every immunoSEQ 96-well plate was sequenced on a dedicated single-read 150-cycle Illumina NextSeq 550 flow cell. Turning to the authors' computational methods: Because the immunoSEQ output held only junctional sequences and lacked quality scores, the filtering could not match the filtering applied to full-length reads. Sequences were annotated with PyIR, a Python wrapper for IgBLAST v1.9, and V/J genes and CDR3 were assigned using IMGT germline references. Any read was removed if the V/J assignment was weak (E-value above 1e-6), the CDR3 was missing, or the read contained stop codons, out-of-frame junctions, or ambiguous translated residues. V3J clonotypes were defined as sequences sharing the same inferred V gene, J gene, and CDR3 amino acid sequence. Percentage overlap between repertoires was computed as shared unique clonotypes divided by the size of the smaller repertoire. RTK rarefaction, the Chao1 estimator, and Recon v2.1 estimates of unobserved clonotypes were used to assess repertoire richness. Generation probabilities were computed with OLGA for all TCRbeta clonotypes obtained by the gDNA method from four donors. The source is immuneACCESS, and TCRdb retained only in-frame sequences with V and J called. Part of the clones is not carried over; for the studies checked, unresolved V genes explain less than half of this, and the remainder is unexplained. V and J calls and clone size are as listed in that table; D and trimming were resolved from the DNA. Within this sample are 2,100,000 or so clones, with 95% of them counted one time only. The ten largest clones add up to roughly 0.13% of the sample.

The donors were healthy, HIV-negative adults who had no recently reported acute infections or vaccinations. Only Caucasian adults living in Nashville, Tennessee, USA were represented among the donors. Magnetic negative selection was used to enrich CD4+ T cells, after which naive cells were positively selected on CD45RA and the negative fraction became the memory subset. Blood was obtained by leukapheresis, after which PBMCs were separated by Ficoll-Histopaque density gradient centrifugation and cryopreserved in liquid nitrogen vapor phase. Analytical flow cytometry was used to check the purity and quantity of every magnetically sorted T cell population. From each sorted fraction, genomic DNA was isolated and quantified by UV absorbance on a Nanodrop 2000c. CDR1 MGHRA and CDR2 YSYEKL were looked up in the germline V gene. The CDR3 contains 16 residues, cysteine and phenylalanine counted. Only CDR3 DNA remains: 48 bases, in frame from the first base. Relative to germline, V is missing 2 bases and J is missing 5 bases, with 10 bases of the junction outside any gene match.

The sequence derives from a man aged 18 to 29 in good health. The sample was naive CD4+ T cells sorted from blood. The cell subset or site label of this sample denotes: CD45RA+ positively selected. The chain employs TRBV4-1 and TRBJ1-2, with TRBD1 identical over 8 junction bases. The sequence in DNA is TGCGCCAGCAGCCAACCTAGGACAGGGAGGGGGTATGGCTACACCTTC. Its protein product is CASSQPRTGRGYGYTF.